Shown below are 30 T cell receptor beta chains from a single sample sequenced in a study of response to subunit inactivated influenza vaccine. TCRdb passed the RT-PCR reads through MiXCR, listing each CDR3 protein once. The sample lists hundreds of thousands of distinct CDR3 sequences, 13% occurring once. Here the sequenced sample was PBMCs from blood, taken about 40 days after vaccination. The origin of the receptors is a middle-aged man who received an inactivated influenza vaccine.

Ten or more counts support this clonotype. The genes are TRBV27 and TRBJ2-7; 11 bases align to TRBD2. V gave up 6 bases and J gave up 5 bases; unmatched junction bases: 15. The CDR3 length is 17 residues. The germline gives CDR1 MNHEY, CDR2 SMNVEV (reference sequence). CDR3 sequence reads: CASRRLPTSGSIHEQYF. The DNA of the CDR3 is TGTGCCAGCAGGCGACTCCCTACTAGCGGGAGTATCCACGAGCAGTACTTC.

Many counts were recorded for this clonotype. The rearrangement joins TRBV5-1 to TRBJ2-7; 9 nucleotides line up with TRBD1. The CDR3 runs to 15 residues. After removal of 1 base from V and 0 bases from J, the junction contained 2 bases not matched to a gene. The V gene's germline CDR1 is SGHRS and CDR2 YFSETQ. CDR3: CASSLSTGGSYEQYF. CDR3 nucleotide sequence: TGCGCCAGCAGCTTGTCGACAGGGGGCTCCTACGAGCAGTACTTC.

This clonotype was detected many times. The rearrangement joins TRBV24-1 to TRBJ2-5, with 8 bases fitting TRBD2. Germline values: CDR1 KGHDR, CDR2 SFDVKD. Trimming removed 5 bases from V and 5 bases from J; junction bases left unmatched: 9. The CDR3 covers 15 residues. The CDR3 protein is CATSGPSRGGETQYF. The CDR3 DNA reads as TGTGCCACCAGTGGGCCCTCCCGCGGGGGGGAGACCCAGTACTTC.

V and J are TRBV4-3 and TRBJ2-1, with TRBD2 matching 11 bases. This CDR3 comprises 16 residues. V lost 1 base, J lost 8 bases, and 7 bases stayed unmatched. Germline lookup yields CDR1 LGHNA and CDR2 YSLEER. The CDR3 here is CASSQGLSGRAHEQFF. CDR3 sequence (DNA): TGCGCCAGCAGCCAAGGGCTTAGCGGGAGGGCCCATGAGCAGTTCTTC.

This clonotype was recorded many times. The rearrangement links TRBV5-8 to TRBJ1-2, with 8 bases that match TRBD1. V dropped 4 bases and J dropped 7; count of bases not matched to a gene: 6. Germline CDR1 is SGHTS and CDR2 is YDEGEE. The CDR3 is 13 residues long. CDR3: CASSLGQGPGYTF. The DNA for the CDR3 is TGTGCCAGCAGCCTCGGACAGGGCCCTGGCTACACCTTC. Together with reference TRBV5-8 and TRBJ1-2, the CDR3 gives the full variable domain: EAGVTQSPTHLIKTRGQQATLRCSPISGHTSVYWYQQALGLGLQFLLWYDEGEERNRGNFPPRFSGRQFPNYSSELNVNALELEDSALYLCASSLGQGPGYTFGSGTRLTVV.

This clonotype has a handful of counts. The chain employs TRBV5-6 and TRBJ2-7; the match to TRBD2 covers 10 bases. The CDR3 contains 15 residues. Unmatched junction bases numbered 10, after V lost 3 bases and J lost 7 bases. CDR1 SGHDT and CDR2 YYEEEE come from the germline V gene. The CDR3 protein is CASSSTSGGAWEQYF. In DNA form, the CDR3 reads TGTGCCAGCAGCTCCACAAGCGGGGGGGCGTGGGAGCAGTACTTC.

This clonotype was found many times. The chain joins TRBV20-1 to TRBJ1-1; D is undetermined. Germline V CDR1 and CDR2: DFQATT, SNEGSKA (reference sequence). The ends were cut back, 0 bases at V and 11 bases at J, with 10 bases in the middle. The CDR3 sequence is 11 residues long. In nucleotides, the CDR3 is TGCAGTGCTAGAGATGTCCCCCTCGCTTTCTTT. Protein sequence: CSARDVPLAFF.

This clonotype was seen more than once but under ten times. This chain joins TRBV29-1 and TRBJ2-1; 11 nucleotides align to TRBD1. The CDR3 runs 15 residues. V shed 7 bases and J 7 bases; nucleotides not matched to a gene: 12. The V gene's germline CDR1 is SQVTM and CDR2 ANQGSEA. The CDR3 here is CSESSVDRGLNEQFF. The CDR3, as DNA: TGCAGCGAGTCTTCCGTGGACAGGGGGCTAAATGAGCAGTTCTTC.

This clonotype appeared many times. The junction departs from germline at one end; a sequencing error may be responsible. The chain combines TRBV5-1 with TRBJ2-5; 11 nucleotides align to TRBD2. The CDR3 is 15 residues long. Germline values: CDR1 SGHRS, CDR2 YFSETQ. The CDR3 sequence is CASSFSGGARETQYF. CDR3 nucleotides: TGTGCCAGCAGTTTTAGCGGGGGGGCGCGAGAGACCCAGTACTTC.

The rearrangement joins TRBV6-2 or TRBV6-3 to TRBJ1-1, with 9 bases aligning to TRBD1. The CDR3 contains 15 residues. Germline V gives CDR1 MNHEY, CDR2 SVGEGT. V lost 5 bases to trimming and J lost 5 bases; unmatched junction nucleotides: 9. DNA of the CDR3: TGTGCCAGCAGTGTCCCGGGACAGGGTTCAACTGAAGCTTTCTTT. The encoded protein is CASSVPGQGSTEAFF.

There are many counts of this clonotype. The J gene is TRBJ2-5, the V gene TRBV5-1; tentatively, D is TRBD1 (7 bases). This CDR3 is 15 amino acids long. The germline V and J ends were trimmed by 0 bases and 4 bases, with 13 bases remaining between them. CDR1 SGHRS and CDR2 YFSETQ come from the germline V gene. CDR3 bases: TGCGCCAGCAGCTTGGAAGGAGGGGGCCGAGAGACCCAGTACTTC. It yields the protein CASSLEGGGRETQYF.

The chain employs TRBV5-5 and TRBJ2-7; D gene uncertain. V lost 4 bases to trimming and J lost 0 bases, with 14 bases between them. Germline V gene data show CDR1 as SGHKS and CDR2 as YYEKEE (reference sequence). The CDR3 runs 15 residues. Written as DNA, the CDR3 is TGTGCCAGCAGCCCTGGAATACAGAGCTCCTACGAGCAGTACTTC. Residues: CASSPGIQSSYEQYF.

A few counts support this clonotype. This chain joins TRBV29-1 and TRBJ2-5; D not certain. CDR3 length: 11 residues. The germline gives CDR1 SQVTM, CDR2 ANQGSEA. V lost 7 bases to trimming and J lost 5 bases, with 11 bases between them. DNA of the CDR3: TGCAGCGATCTTAGCTGGGAGACCCAGTACTTC. Translating it yields CSDLSWETQYF.

The V gene is TRBV5-1, the J gene TRBJ1-1; D is unclear. V was cut by 10 bases and J by 2 bases, with 15 bases left in between. CDR3 length: 13 amino acids. CDR1 and CDR2 from the germline V gene are SGHRS and YFSETQ. CDR3 sequence reads: CASTGSPNTEAFF. Here the CDR3 DNA reads TGCGCCTCTACCGGTAGCCCTAACACTGAAGCTTTCTTT.

This clonotype turned up a few times. The rearrangement joins TRBV5-1 to TRBJ2-5; D is possibly TRBD1 (6 bases). Trimming stripped 3 bases from V and 3 bases from J, with 18 bases between. There are 16 residues in the CDR3. Germline V CDR1 and CDR2: SGHRS, YFSETQ. The CDR3 spells CASSSAPPGQKETQYF. The CDR3 DNA follows: TGCGCCAGCAGCTCCGCCCCACCGGGACAAAAAGAGACCCAGTACTTC.

At least ten counts were recorded for this clonotype. The J gene is TRBJ2-7, the V gene TRBV5-1, with a possible D match to TRBD1 (5 bases). V was trimmed by 1 base and J by 0 bases, leaving 11 bases between them. Germline V gene sequence: CDR1 SGHRS, CDR2 YFSETQ. The CDR3 sequence is 15 residues long. DNA of the CDR3: TGCGCCAGCAGCTTGAGGCAGGGTGGCTCCTACGAGCAGTACTTC. The encoded protein is CASSLRQGGSYEQYF.

This chain joins TRBV15 and TRBJ1-4; D not resolved. The germline V gene encodes CDR1 LNHNV and CDR2 YYDKDF (reference sequence). V lost 5 bases, J lost 5 bases, and 15 bases lay in between. CDR3 length: 15 residues. The CDR3 loop reads CATSLRGRANEKLFF. CDR3 sequence (DNA): TGTGCCACCAGCCTCCGGGGTCGGGCGAATGAAAAACTGTTTTTT.

This clonotype was seen at least ten times. The rearrangement links TRBV29-1 to TRBJ2-7; perhaps TRBD2 as D (6 bases). Trimming cost V 1 base and J 7 bases, with 14 bases left between them. CDR1 is SQVTM, CDR2 ANQGSEA, per germline. The CDR3 is made up of 13 amino acids. In DNA, the CDR3 is TGCAGCGTTGAAGCTGGGACTCCTTATGAGCAGTACTTC. Translating gives CSVEAGTPYEQYF.

The gene calls are TRBV5-1 and TRBJ2-5, with TRBD2 as a possible D gene (5 bases). Per germline, CDR1 SGHRS and CDR2 YFSETQ. The CDR3 has 11 amino acids. V lost 4 bases to trimming and J lost 8 bases, with 9 bases between them. This chain's CDR3 is CASSNEGTQYF. The CDR3 bases are TGCGCCAGCAGCAACGAGGGAACCCAGTACTTC. Supplemented by reference TRBV5-1 and TRBJ2-5, the full variable domain reads KAGVTQTPRYLIKTRGQQVTLSCSPISGHRSVSWYQQTPGQGLQFLFEYFSETQRNKGNFPGRFSGRQFSNSRSEMNVSTLELGDSALYLCASSNEGTQYFGPGTRLLVL.

This clonotype occurred a few times. This chain joins TRBV18 and TRBJ1-1; 7 positions agree with TRBD1. This CDR3 comprises 15 residues. Germline V gene sequence: CDR1 KGHSH, CDR2 LQKENI. Trimming at V came to 1 base and at J to 2 bases, leaving 4 bases not matched to a gene. CDR3 coding DNA: TGTGCCAGCTCACCACACGGGACAGACAACACTGAAGCTTTCTTT. Its protein product is CASSPHGTDNTEAFF.

There are a few counts of this clonotype. The chain uses TRBV7-9 and TRBJ2-2; D gene uncertain. The CDR3 spans 13 residues. V was clipped by 4 bases and J by 3 bases, with 6 bases between them. The V gene's germline CDR1 is SEHNR and CDR2 FQNEAQ (reference sequence). Written as DNA, the CDR3 is TGTGCCAGCAGCTCCATTGACACCGGGGAGCTGTTTTTT. Its protein is CASSSIDTGELFF.

V is TRBV6-5 and J is TRBJ2-7, with 8 bases matching TRBD2. This CDR3 is 14 amino acids long. V lost 2 bases, J lost 4 bases, and 4 bases stayed unmatched. Per germline, CDR1 MNHEY and CDR2 SVGAGI. The CDR3 sequence: CASSYVAGRYEQYF. As DNA, the CDR3 is TGTGCCAGCAGTTACGTAGCGGGACGGTACGAGCAGTACTTC.

This rearrangement joins TRBV28 to TRBJ2-1; D remains unclear. The length of the CDR3 is 15 residues. The germline V and J ends were trimmed by 5 bases and 6 bases, with 17 bases remaining between them. Per the germline V gene, CDR1 is MDHEN and CDR2 is SYDVKM. The CDR3 DNA reads as TGTGCCAGCAGTACCGGGTACCTCCTACGCAATGAGCAGTTCTTC. This translates into CASSTGYLLRNEQFF. The full variable domain, completed using reference TRBV28 and TRBJ2-1, is DVKVTQSSRYLVKRTGEKVFLECVQDMDHENMFWYRQDPGLGLRLIYFSYDVKMKEKGDIPEGYSVSREKKERFSLILESASTNQTSMYLCASSTGYLLRNEQFFGPGTRLTVL.

The V and J genes are TRBV10-3 and TRBJ2-5; tentatively, D is TRBD1 (6 bases). Looked up from germline, CDR1 is ENHRY and CDR2 is SYGVKD. The CDR3 sequence is 14 residues long. V was pared by 0 bases and J by 2 bases, with 7 bases between. CDR3 sequence reads: CAISESDRQETQYF. In DNA form, the CDR3 reads TGTGCCATCAGTGAGTCCGACAGGCAAGAGACCCAGTACTTC.

The table lists this clonotype with many counts. V is TRBV12-3 or TRBV12-4 and J is TRBJ2-1; D is possibly TRBD2 (6 bases). This CDR3 is built from 15 residues. V lost 5 bases and J lost 0, with 11 bases in between. The CDR3 DNA follows: TGTGCCAGCAGTCGGGACTCGAGCTCCTACAATGAGCAGTTCTTC. This gives the protein CASSRDSSSYNEQFF.

V and J are TRBV20-1 and TRBJ2-1, with a weak D call TRBD2 (5 bases). The CDR3 contains 14 residues. Trimming took 2 bases from V and 3 from J, leaving 11 bases between them. The germline V gene has CDR1 DFQATT and CDR2 SNEGSKA (reference sequence). CDR3 protein: CSARSGKNYNEQFF. CDR3 nucleotides: TGCAGTGCTAGATCCGGGAAGAACTACAATGAGCAGTTCTTC.

The V and J genes are TRBV3-1 and TRBJ2-7; the D is unclear. Germline CDR1 and CDR2: LGHDT and YNNKEL (reference sequence). Trimming stripped 1 base from V and 3 bases from J, with 7 bases between. This CDR3 region has 13 residues. CDR3 loop: CASSQGLHYEQYF. CDR3 nucleotides: TGTGCCAGCAGCCAAGGACTTCACTACGAGCAGTACTTC.

This clonotype was counted between two and nine times. The chain combines TRBV7-9 with TRBJ2-3; D might be TRBD2 (6 bases). CDR1 and CDR2 from the germline V gene are SEHNR and FQNEAQ (reference sequence). The CDR3 covers 15 residues. V was cut by 6 bases and J by 2 bases, with 15 bases left in between. CDR3 residues: CASSDSGSTTDTQYF. DNA of the CDR3: TGTGCCAGCAGTGACAGCGGGTCCACCACAGATACGCAGTATTTT.

This clonotype was seen only a few times. The chain couples TRBV10-3 to TRBJ2-7, with 8 nucleotides matching TRBD2. Trimming at V came to 8 bases and at J to 3 bases, leaving 3 bases not matched to a gene. This CDR3 spans 12 amino acids. Germline V gives CDR1 ENHRY, CDR2 SYGVKD. Here the CDR3 reads CAIGSGSYEQYF. The CDR3 region has the DNA TGTGCCATCGGCAGCGGGAGCTACGAGCAGTACTTC.

The table lists this clonotype with a few counts. V is TRBV2 and J is TRBJ2-1; possibly TRBD1 or TRBD2 for D (5 bases each). This CDR3 region has 15 residues. The germline V gene encodes CDR1 SNHLY and CDR2 FYNNEI. V gave up 7 bases and J gave up 3 bases, with 16 bases separating them. The CDR3, as DNA: TGTGCCAGCACCCTGGGGGTAGCGTACTACAATGAGCAGTTCTTC. Residues: CASTLGVAYYNEQFF.